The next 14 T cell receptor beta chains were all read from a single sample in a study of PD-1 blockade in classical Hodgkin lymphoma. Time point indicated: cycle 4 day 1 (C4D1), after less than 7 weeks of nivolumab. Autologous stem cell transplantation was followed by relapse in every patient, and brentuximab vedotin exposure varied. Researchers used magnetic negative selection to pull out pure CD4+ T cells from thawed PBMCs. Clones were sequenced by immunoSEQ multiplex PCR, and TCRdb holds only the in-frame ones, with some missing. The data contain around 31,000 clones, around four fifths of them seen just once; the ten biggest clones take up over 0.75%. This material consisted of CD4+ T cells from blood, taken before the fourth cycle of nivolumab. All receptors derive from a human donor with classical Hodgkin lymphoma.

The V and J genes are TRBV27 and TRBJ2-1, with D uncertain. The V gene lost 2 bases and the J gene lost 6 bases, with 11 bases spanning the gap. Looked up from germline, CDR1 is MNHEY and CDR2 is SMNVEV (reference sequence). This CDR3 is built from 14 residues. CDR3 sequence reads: CASSLGQVFNEQFF. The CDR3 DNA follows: TGTGCCAGCAGTTTAGGGCAGGTTTTCAATGAGCAGTTCTTC.

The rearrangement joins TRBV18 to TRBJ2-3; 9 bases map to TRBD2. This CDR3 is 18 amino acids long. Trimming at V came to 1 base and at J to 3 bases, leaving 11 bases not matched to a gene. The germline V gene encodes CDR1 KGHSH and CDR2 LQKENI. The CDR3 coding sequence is TGTGCCAGCTCACCACGACAAGGCGGGGGGGTCACGACAGATACGCAGTATTTT. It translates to CASSPRQGGGVTTDTQYF.

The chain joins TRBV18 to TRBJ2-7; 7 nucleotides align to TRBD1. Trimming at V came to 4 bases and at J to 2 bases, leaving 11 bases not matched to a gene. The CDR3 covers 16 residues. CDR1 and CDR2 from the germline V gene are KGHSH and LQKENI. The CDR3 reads CASSRDYGQVPYEQYF. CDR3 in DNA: TGTGCCAGCTCACGAGACTATGGACAGGTACCCTACGAGCAGTACTTC.

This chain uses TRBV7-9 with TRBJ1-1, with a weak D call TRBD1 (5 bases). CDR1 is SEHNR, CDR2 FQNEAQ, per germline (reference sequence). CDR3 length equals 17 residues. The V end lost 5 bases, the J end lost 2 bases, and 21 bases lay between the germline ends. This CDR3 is CASSQTPGLGFNTEAFF. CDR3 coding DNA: TGTGCCAGCAGCCAAACTCCGGGACTTGGTTTTAACACTGAAGCTTTCTTT.

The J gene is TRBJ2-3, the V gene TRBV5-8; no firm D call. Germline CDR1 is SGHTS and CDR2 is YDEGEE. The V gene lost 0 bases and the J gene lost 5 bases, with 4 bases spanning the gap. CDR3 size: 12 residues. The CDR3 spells CASSLELDTQYF. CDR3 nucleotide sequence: TGTGCCAGCAGCTTGGAGTTAGATACGCAGTATTTT.

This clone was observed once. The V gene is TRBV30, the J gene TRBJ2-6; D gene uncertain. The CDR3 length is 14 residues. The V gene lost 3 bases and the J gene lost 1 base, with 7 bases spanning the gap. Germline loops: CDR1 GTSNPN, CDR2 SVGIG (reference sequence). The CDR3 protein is CAWSPISGANVLTF. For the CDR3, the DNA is TGTGCCTGGAGCCCGATATCTGGGGCCAACGTCCTGACTTTC.

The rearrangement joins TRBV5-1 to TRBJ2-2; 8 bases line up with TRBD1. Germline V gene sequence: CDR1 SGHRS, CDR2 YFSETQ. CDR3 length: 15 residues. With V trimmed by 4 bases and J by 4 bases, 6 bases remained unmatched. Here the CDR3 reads CASSVQGDFTGELFF. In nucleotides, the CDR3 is TGCGCCAGCAGCGTACAGGGGGATTTCACCGGGGAGCTGTTTTTT. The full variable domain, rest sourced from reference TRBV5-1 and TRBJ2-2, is KAGVTQTPRYLIKTRGQQVTLSCSPISGHRSVSWYQQTPGQGLQFLFEYFSETQRNKGNFPGRFSGRQFSNSRSEMNVSTLELGDSALYLCASSVQGDFTGELFFGEGSRLTVL.

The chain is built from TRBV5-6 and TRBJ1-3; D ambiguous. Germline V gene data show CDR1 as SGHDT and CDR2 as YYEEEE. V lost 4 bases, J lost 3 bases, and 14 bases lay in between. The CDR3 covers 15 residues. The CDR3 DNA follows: TGTGCCAGCAGCGTAGGACCCGGGTTTGGAAACACCATATATTTT. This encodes CASSVGPGFGNTIYF.

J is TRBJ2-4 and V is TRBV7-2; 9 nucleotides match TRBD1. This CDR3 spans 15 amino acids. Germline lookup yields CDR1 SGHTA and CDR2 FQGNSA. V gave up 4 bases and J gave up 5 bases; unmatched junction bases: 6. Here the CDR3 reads CASSSRTGAQNIQYF. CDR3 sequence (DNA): TGTGCCAGCAGCTCCCGGACAGGGGCCCAAAACATTCAGTACTTC.

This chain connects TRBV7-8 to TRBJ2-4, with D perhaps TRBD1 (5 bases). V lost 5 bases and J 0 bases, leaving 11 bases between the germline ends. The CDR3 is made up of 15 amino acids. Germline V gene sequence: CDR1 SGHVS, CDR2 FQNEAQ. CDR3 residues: CASSPRTQAKNIQYF. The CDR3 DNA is TGTGCCAGCAGCCCTCGGACACAAGCCAAAAACATTCAGTACTTC.

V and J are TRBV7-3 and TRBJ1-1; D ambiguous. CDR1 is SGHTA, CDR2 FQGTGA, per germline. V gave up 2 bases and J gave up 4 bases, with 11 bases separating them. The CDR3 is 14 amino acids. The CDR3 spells CASSLGRVGTEAFF. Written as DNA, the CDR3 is TGTGCCAGCAGCTTAGGGCGGGTGGGCACTGAAGCTTTCTTT.

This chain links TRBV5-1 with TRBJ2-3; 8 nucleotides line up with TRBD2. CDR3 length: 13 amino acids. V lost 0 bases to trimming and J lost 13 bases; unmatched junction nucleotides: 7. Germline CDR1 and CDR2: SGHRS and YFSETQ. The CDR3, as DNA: TGCGCCAGCAGCTTGGAAAGTAGCGGGGCTGAGTATTTT. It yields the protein CASSLESSGAEYF.

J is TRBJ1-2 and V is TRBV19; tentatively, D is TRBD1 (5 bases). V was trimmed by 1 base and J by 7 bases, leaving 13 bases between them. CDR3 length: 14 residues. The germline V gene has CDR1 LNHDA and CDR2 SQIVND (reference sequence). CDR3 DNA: TGTGCCAGTAGTATAGTAATCCGGGACGGTGGCTACACCTTC. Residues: CASSIVIRDGGYTF.

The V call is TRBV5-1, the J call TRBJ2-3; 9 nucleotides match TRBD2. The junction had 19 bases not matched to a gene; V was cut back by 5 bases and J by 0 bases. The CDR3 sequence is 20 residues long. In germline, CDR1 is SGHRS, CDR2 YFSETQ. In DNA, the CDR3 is TGCGCCAGCAGAACTTGGTTCCCCAGCGGGGGGTCCAGGAGCACAGATACGCAGTATTTT. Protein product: CASRTWFPSGGSRSTDTQYF. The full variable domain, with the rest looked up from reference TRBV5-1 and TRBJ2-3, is KAGVTQTPRYLIKTRGQQVTLSCSPISGHRSVSWYQQTPGQGLQFLFEYFSETQRNKGNFPGRFSGRQFSNSRSEMNVSTLELGDSALYLCASRTWFPSGGSRSTDTQYFGPGTRLTVL.